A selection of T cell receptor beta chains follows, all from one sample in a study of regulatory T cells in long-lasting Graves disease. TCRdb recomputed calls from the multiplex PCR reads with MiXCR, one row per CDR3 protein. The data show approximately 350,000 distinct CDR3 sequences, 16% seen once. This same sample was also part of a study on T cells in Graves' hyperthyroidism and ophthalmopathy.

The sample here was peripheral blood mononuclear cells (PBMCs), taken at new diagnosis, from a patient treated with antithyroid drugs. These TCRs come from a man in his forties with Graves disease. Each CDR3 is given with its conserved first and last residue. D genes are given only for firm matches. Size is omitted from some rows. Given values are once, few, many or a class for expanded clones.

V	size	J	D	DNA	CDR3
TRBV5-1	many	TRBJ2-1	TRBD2	TGCGCCAGCAGCTTGGACACGGGGGGCTCCTACAATGAGCAGTTCTTC	CASSLDTGGSYNEQFF
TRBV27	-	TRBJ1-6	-	TGTGCCAGCAGTATGAGGACGGTGAATTCACCCCTCCACTTT	CASSMRTVNSPLHF
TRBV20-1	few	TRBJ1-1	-	TGCAGGGGGGGGGGCGGCACTGGAGCTTTCTTT	CRGGGGTGAFF
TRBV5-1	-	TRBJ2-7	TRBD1	TGCGCCAGCAGCGTCCCCGGGACAGGGGGTTTTCTCTACGAGCAGTACTTC	CASSVPGTGGFLYEQYF
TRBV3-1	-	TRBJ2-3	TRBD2	TGTGCCAGCAGCCAAGATCCTAGCGGGGGGGCAGATACGCAGTATTTT	CASSQDPSGGADTQYF
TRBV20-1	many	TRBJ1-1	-	TGCAGTGCTAGAGATCCGAAGGGCCGAGGTGTCACTGAAGCTTTCTTT	CSARDPKGRGVTEAFF
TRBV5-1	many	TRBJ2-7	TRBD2	TGCGCCAGCAGCTTGGCCGGCGGGGGGCCTGGGAGCGAGCAGTACTTC	CASSLAGGGPGSEQYF
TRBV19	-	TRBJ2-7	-	TGTGCCAGTAGTATCGGGAGATACGAGCAGTACTTC	CASSIGRYEQYF
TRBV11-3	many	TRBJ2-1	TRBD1	TGTGCCAGCAGCGTGGGACAGGGGGGGTACAATGAGCAGTTCTTC	CASSVGQGGYNEQFF
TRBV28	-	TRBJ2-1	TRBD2	TGTGCCAGCACCCCAGCTAGCGGGGTTAGAAATGAGCAGTTCTTC	CASTPASGVRNEQFF
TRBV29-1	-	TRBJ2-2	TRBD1	TGCAGCGTCGCCGGGACAGGGATCTCCACCGGGGAGCTGTTTTTT	CSVAGTGISTGELFF
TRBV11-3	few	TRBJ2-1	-	TGTGCCAGCAGTCCACTCCCGACAGACTACAATGAGCAGTTCTTC	CASSPLPTDYNEQFF
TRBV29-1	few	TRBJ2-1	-	TGCAGCGTCCCCAAGGCGGGGTTCTATGAGCAGTTCTTC	CSVPKAGFYEQFF
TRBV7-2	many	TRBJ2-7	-	TGTGCCAGCACCCAAGAGGGGGTGGGAGGCGAGCAGTACTTC	CASTQEGVGGEQYF
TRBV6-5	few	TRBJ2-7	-	TGTGCCAGCAGTTACAGTACGGGGATAATGCGCTACGAGCAGTACTTC	CASSYSTGIMRYEQYF
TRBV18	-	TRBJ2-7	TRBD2	TGTGCCAGCTCACTTTCTAGCGGGAGAACCGAGCAGTACTTC	CASSLSSGRTEQYF
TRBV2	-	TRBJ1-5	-	TGTGCCAGCAGAGAGTCCCGAAAGGGCCACACTCAGCCCCAGCATTTT	CASRESRKGHTQPQHF